These T cell receptor beta chains were read from a single sample in a study of blood T cell repertoires in COVID-19. Data came from immunoSEQ multiplex PCR; TCRdb stores just in-frame clones and leaves some out. The table lists roughly 160,000 clones, 70% to 85% of them singletons. The sample comprised PBMCs or T cells enriched from blood (not recorded which). The origin of the receptors is a woman aged 70-85 years in a cohort exposed to, infected with or recovered from COVID-19 (not recorded which). CDR3s include the opening cysteine and the closing phenylalanine or tryptophan. Each record gives: CDR3 length, clone size, V gene, D gene, J gene, CDR3 DNA, CDR3 protein. The D gene is left open where the match is weak. A clone size is listed for some rows: how often the clone was seen (once, few, many), or a class if it is expanded.

len: 14; abundance: once; v_gene: TRBV3-1/TRBV3-2; d_gene: .; j_gene: TRBJ1-4; CDR3nt: TGTGCCAGCAGCCAAGAGGGAGGGAACGAAAAACTGTTTTTT; CDR3aa: CASSQEGGNEKLFF
len: 14; abundance: .; v_gene: TRBV18; d_gene: .; j_gene: TRBJ2-3; CDR3nt: TGTGCCAGCTCCCGGGGCGCGGGAACAGATACGCAGTATTTT; CDR3aa: CASSRGAGTDTQYF
len: 11; abundance: .; v_gene: TRBV7-2; d_gene: .; j_gene: TRBJ2-7; CDR3nt: TGTGCCAGCAGCCCGTCCTACGAGCAGTACTTC; CDR3aa: CASSPSYEQYF
len: 15; abundance: .; v_gene: TRBV19; d_gene: .; j_gene: TRBJ2-1; CDR3nt: TGTGCCAGTAGTAGGGACTTATTTTCCTACAATGAGCAGTTCTTC; CDR3aa: CASSRDLFSYNEQFF
len: 13; abundance: .; v_gene: TRBV7-6; d_gene: .; j_gene: TRBJ2-2; CDR3nt: TGTGCCAGCGCGATACTAGTGACCGGGGAGCTGTTTTTT; CDR3aa: CASAILVTGELFF
len: 13; abundance: once; v_gene: TRBV10-3; d_gene: .; j_gene: TRBJ1-5; CDR3nt: TGTGCCATCAGTGAGGACTTATATCAGCCCCAGCATTTT; CDR3aa: CAISEDLYQPQHF
len: 16; abundance: .; v_gene: TRBV11-2; d_gene: TRBD2; j_gene: TRBJ2-2; CDR3nt: TGTGCCAGCAGCCCGAGGGCGGGAGGGCCGGCCGGGGAGCTGTTTTTT; CDR3aa: CASSPRAGGPAGELFF
len: 14; abundance: few; v_gene: TRBV28; d_gene: .; j_gene: TRBJ1-5; CDR3nt: TGTGCCAGCAGTTTATTTCAGAGCAATCAGCCCCAGCATTTT; CDR3aa: CASSLFQSNQPQHF
len: 16; abundance: .; v_gene: TRBV4-2; d_gene: TRBD1; j_gene: TRBJ2-2; CDR3nt: TGTGCCAGCAGCCGAGACAGGGGGCAGGGAACCGGGGAGCTGTTTTTT; CDR3aa: CASSRDRGQGTGELFF
len: 12; abundance: few; v_gene: TRBV29-1; d_gene: .; j_gene: TRBJ1-2; CDR3nt: TGCAGCGTTCGAGGAGGGAAGGATGGCTACACCTTC; CDR3aa: CSVRGGKDGYTF
len: 13; abundance: .; v_gene: TRBV4-2; d_gene: .; j_gene: TRBJ1-2; CDR3nt: TGTGCCAGCAGCCAATCGACAGAAGATGGCTACACCTTC; CDR3aa: CASSQSTEDGYTF
len: 14; abundance: .; v_gene: TRBV15; d_gene: .; j_gene: TRBJ1-2; CDR3nt: TGTGCCACCAGCAGAGATCGGGGGGCTGGGGGCTACACCTTC; CDR3aa: CATSRDRGAGGYTF
len: 15; abundance: .; v_gene: TRBV7-2; d_gene: TRBD1; j_gene: TRBJ2-3; CDR3nt: TGTGCCAGCAGCGGTCTGGGGACAGGTCGGGGTCCGCAGTATTTT; CDR3aa: CASSGLGTGRGPQYF
len: 13; abundance: .; v_gene: TRBV12-3/TRBV12-4; d_gene: TRBD2; j_gene: TRBJ2-7; CDR3nt: TGTGCCAGCGGAGGGACTAGCGGGTTGGAGCAGTACTTC; CDR3aa: CASGGTSGLEQYF
len: 16; abundance: .; v_gene: TRBV19; d_gene: TRBD1; j_gene: TRBJ2-6; CDR3nt: TGTGCCAGTAGACGGGACAGGGGGTCTGGGGCCAACGTCCTGACTTTC; CDR3aa: CASRRDRGSGANVLTF
len: 14; abundance: .; v_gene: TRBV2; d_gene: TRBD1; j_gene: TRBJ1-2; CDR3nt: TGTGCCAGCACACCGGACAGGTATGGCTATGGCTACACCTTC; CDR3aa: CASTPDRYGYGYTF
len: 12; abundance: .; v_gene: TRBV29-1; d_gene: .; j_gene: TRBJ2-3; CDR3nt: TGCAGCGTTGATTTGTCAGCAGATACGCAGTATTTT; CDR3aa: CSVDLSADTQYF
len: 12; abundance: .; v_gene: TRBV12-3/TRBV12-4; d_gene: .; j_gene: TRBJ2-7; CDR3nt: TGTGCCAGCAGTTTAGACCAGGGCCCCCAGCACTTC; CDR3aa: CASSLDQGPQHF
len: 13; abundance: .; v_gene: TRBV28; d_gene: TRBD2; j_gene: TRBJ2-3; CDR3nt: TGTGCCAGCAGTTTGGGGGGGGCAGATACGCAGTATTTT; CDR3aa: CASSLGGADTQYF
len: 14; abundance: .; v_gene: TRBV19; d_gene: .; j_gene: TRBJ1-1; CDR3nt: TGTGCCAGTAGCTCGAGGGGGGGACGGACTGAAGCTTTCTTT; CDR3aa: CASSSRGGRTEAFF
len: 15; abundance: .; v_gene: TRBV7-2; d_gene: .; j_gene: TRBJ1-2; CDR3nt: TGTGCCAGCAGCTTAACACTCAGGGGAGCGAATGGCTACACCTTC; CDR3aa: CASSLTLRGANGYTF
len: 17; abundance: .; v_gene: TRBV28; d_gene: .; j_gene: TRBJ1-4; CDR3nt: TGTGCCAGCACTTCTGGGGACTGGGACTGGGCTAATGAAAAACTGTTTTTT; CDR3aa: CASTSGDWDWANEKLFF
len: 13; abundance: .; v_gene: TRBV28; d_gene: .; j_gene: TRBJ1-4; CDR3nt: TGTGCCAGCAGGGGCAGGGTCCGTGAAAAACTGTTTTTT; CDR3aa: CASRGRVREKLFF
len: 17; abundance: few; v_gene: TRBV6-1; d_gene: .; j_gene: TRBJ2-6; CDR3nt: TGTGCCAGCAGTGAAGCGCTAGGGGGGGATGGGGCCAACGTCCTGACTTTC; CDR3aa: CASSEALGGDGANVLTF
len: 14; abundance: .; v_gene: TRBV2; d_gene: .; j_gene: TRBJ2-3; CDR3nt: TGTGCCAGCAGGTTCGACAGAAACACAGATACGCAGTATTTT; CDR3aa: CASRFDRNTDTQYF
len: 14; abundance: .; v_gene: TRBV5-1; d_gene: TRBD1; j_gene: TRBJ2-3; CDR3nt: TGCGCCAGCAGCGGAGGACAGGGGAGAGATACGCAGTATTTT; CDR3aa: CASSGGQGRDTQYF
len: 14; abundance: few; v_gene: TRBV11-3; d_gene: TRBD2; j_gene: TRBJ2-2; CDR3nt: TGTGCCAGCAGCATTAGCGGGGTCACCGGGGAGCTGTTTTTT; CDR3aa: CASSISGVTGELFF
len: 12; abundance: .; v_gene: TRBV30; d_gene: .; j_gene: TRBJ2-1; CDR3nt: TGTGCCTGGAGTGCAACCGGGACTGGGCAGTTCTTC; CDR3aa: CAWSATGTGQFF
len: 16; abundance: .; v_gene: TRBV18; d_gene: .; j_gene: TRBJ1-6; CDR3nt: TGTGCCAGCTCACCCCTGCCCTACTCCGATAATTCACCCCTCCACTTT; CDR3aa: CASSPLPYSDNSPLHF
len: 15; abundance: .; v_gene: TRBV9; d_gene: TRBD1; j_gene: TRBJ2-7; CDR3nt: TGTGCCAGCAGCTCCCGGGACAGGGGGATCCCCGAGCAGTACTTC; CDR3aa: CASSSRDRGIPEQYF
len: 13; abundance: few; v_gene: TRBV27; d_gene: TRBD1; j_gene: TRBJ1-6; CDR3nt: TGTGCCAGCAGCCGGGACAGGGGATCACCCCTCCACTTT; CDR3aa: CASSRDRGSPLHF
len: 17; abundance: .; v_gene: TRBV28; d_gene: .; j_gene: TRBJ2-3; CDR3nt: TGTGCCAGCAGTGACCGGGACACGACCTTAGGCACAGATACGCAGTATTTT; CDR3aa: CASSDRDTTLGTDTQYF
len: 11; abundance: few; v_gene: TRBV7-9; d_gene: .; j_gene: TRBJ1-2; CDR3nt: TGTGCCAGCAGCTTAGCGGTGACAGGATCCTTC; CDR3aa: CASSLAVTGSF
len: 13; abundance: .; v_gene: TRBV7-3; d_gene: .; j_gene: TRBJ1-5; CDR3nt: TGTGCCAGCAGCTTCCTACAGGGCCAGCCCCAGCATTTT; CDR3aa: CASSFLQGQPQHF
len: 17; abundance: .; v_gene: TRBV5-1; d_gene: .; j_gene: TRBJ2-5; CDR3nt: TGCGCCAGCAGCCCGACCTTGGGTCTCGATGCGGAAGAGACCCAGTACTTC; CDR3aa: CASSPTLGLDAEETQYF
len: 13; abundance: .; v_gene: TRBV10-1; d_gene: .; j_gene: TRBJ2-3; CDR3nt: TGCGCCAGCAGACAGGGTCTCACAGATACGCAGTATTTT; CDR3aa: CASRQGLTDTQYF
len: 17; abundance: .; v_gene: TRBV19; d_gene: TRBD2; j_gene: TRBJ2-2; CDR3nt: TGTGCCAGTAGTCGGGGGACTAGCGGAACGAACACCGGGGAGCTGTTTTTT; CDR3aa: CASSRGTSGTNTGELFF
len: 12; abundance: .; v_gene: TRBV10-2; d_gene: .; j_gene: TRBJ2-3; CDR3nt: TGCGCCAGCAGTACGGGCACAGATACGCAGTATTTT; CDR3aa: CASSTGTDTQYF
len: 15; abundance: .; v_gene: TRBV11-2; d_gene: TRBD2; j_gene: TRBJ2-3; CDR3nt: TGTGCCAGCAGCCCTAGCGGGAGCAGCACAGATACGCAGTATTTT; CDR3aa: CASSPSGSSTDTQYF
len: 13; abundance: .; v_gene: TRBV27; d_gene: .; j_gene: TRBJ1-1; CDR3nt: TGTGCCAGCAGTTTATCGAGGCGGGCGGAAGCTTTCTTT; CDR3aa: CASSLSRRAEAFF
len: 14; abundance: .; v_gene: TRBV7-9; d_gene: TRBD1; j_gene: TRBJ2-7; CDR3nt: TGTGCCAGCACCGGGACAGGGAGATCCTACGAGCAGTACTTC; CDR3aa: CASTGTGRSYEQYF
len: 15; abundance: few; v_gene: TRBV19; d_gene: .; j_gene: TRBJ2-3; CDR3nt: TGTGCCAGTAGCAAGACAGGCCGGGGTCCAGATACGCAGTATTTT; CDR3aa: CASSKTGRGPDTQYF
len: 15; abundance: .; v_gene: TRBV6-5; d_gene: .; j_gene: TRBJ2-2; CDR3nt: TGTGCCAGCAGTTTCACAGGGTTAGACACCGGGGAGCTGTTTTTT; CDR3aa: CASSFTGLDTGELFF
len: 14; abundance: few; v_gene: TRBV6-6; d_gene: .; j_gene: TRBJ2-7; CDR3nt: TGTGCCAGCAGTTACCCGACAGAGTCCTACGAGCAGTACTTC; CDR3aa: CASSYPTESYEQYF
len: 13; abundance: .; v_gene: TRBV5-1; d_gene: .; j_gene: TRBJ1-1; CDR3nt: TGCGCCAGCAGAGGTGCAGGGGACACTGAAGCTTTCTTT; CDR3aa: CASRGAGDTEAFF
len: 19; abundance: .; v_gene: TRBV5-1; d_gene: TRBD2; j_gene: TRBJ2-3; CDR3nt: TGCGCCAGCAGCCGACAGGGGCCCTTAGCGGGAGGGGGAACAGATACGCAGTATTTT; CDR3aa: CASSRQGPLAGGGTDTQYF
len: 13; abundance: .; v_gene: TRBV3-1/TRBV3-2; d_gene: .; j_gene: TRBJ1-6; CDR3nt: TGTGCCAGCAGCCAAGATCTTAGATCACCCCTCCACTTT; CDR3aa: CASSQDLRSPLHF
len: 17; abundance: .; v_gene: TRBV18; d_gene: .; j_gene: TRBJ2-3; CDR3nt: TGTGCCAGCTCACCACGGGTGGTCAGACCAGCGGAAGATACGCAGTATTTT; CDR3aa: CASSPRVVRPAEDTQYF
len: 15; abundance: .; v_gene: TRBV10-3; d_gene: TRBD1; j_gene: TRBJ1-4; CDR3nt: TGTGCCATCAGAGATGGACAGGGGGCGAATGAAAAACTGTTTTTT; CDR3aa: CAIRDGQGANEKLFF